These 8 T cell receptor beta chains were sequenced from one sample in a study of T cell responses to AZD1222 COVID-19 vaccine. Sequencing was performed with immunoSEQ multiplex PCR; in TCRdb, only in-frame clones are kept and a portion is missing. Of some 150,000 clones listed, roughly 90% were seen once; the top ten hold 2.5% to 3.5%. Material: peripheral blood, obtained on day 0 of AZD1222 vaccination. The receptor set was obtained from an adult in good health.

The chain links TRBV6-2 or TRBV6-3 to TRBJ1-5; D is undetermined. Germline CDR1 and CDR2: MNHEY and SVGEGT. The CDR3 runs 15 residues. With 5 bases removed from V and 7 bases from J, the gap between germline ends came to 18 bases. Written as DNA, the CDR3 is TGTGCCAGCAGTGCGATCCCGCGCCCGGGCCAGCCCCAGCATTTT. Translating it yields CASSAIPRPGQPQHF.

The chain carries TRBV3-1 (or the pseudogene TRBV3-2) and TRBJ2-1; D is possibly TRBD2 (6 bases). CDR3 length: 16 amino acids. V dropped 0 bases and J dropped 2 bases, with 11 bases sitting between them. CDR1 is LGHDT, CDR2 YNNKEL, per germline (reference sequence). The CDR3 region is CASSQDLGGAYNEQFF. CDR3 coding DNA: TGTGCCAGCAGCCAAGATCTTGGCGGGGCCTACAATGAGCAGTTCTTC.

The V gene is TRBV28, the J gene TRBJ2-1, with 8 bases aligning to TRBD2. This CDR3 comprises 14 residues. The J segment lost 4 bases and the V segment lost 5 bases, leaving 4 bases of the junction unmatched. Germline V lookup: CDR1 MDHEN, CDR2 SYDVKM. CDR3 bases: TGTGCCAGCAGTACTAGCGGACCTTACAATGAGCAGTTCTTC. It encodes CASSTSGPYNEQFF.

CDR3 sequence (DNA): TGTGCCAGCAGCTTTGGCGGGGCTGGAGAGACCCAGTACTTC. It specifies CASSFGGAGETQYF. This chain links TRBV11-2 with TRBJ2-5; tentatively, D is TRBD2 (6 bases). The V and J ends lost 3 bases and 4 bases respectively, with 12 bases between them. This CDR3 has 14 residues. The V gene's germline CDR1 is SGHAT and CDR2 FQNNGV.

This clone was detected only once. The V and J genes are TRBV28 and TRBJ1-2; a possible D gene is TRBD1 (5 bases). This CDR3 region has 15 residues. Germline V gene data show CDR1 as MDHEN and CDR2 as SYDVKM. Trimming cost V 6 bases and J 4 bases, with 18 bases left between them. CDR3 in DNA: TGTGCCAGCAGCGGTCCCCTGGGGCGGGCCTATGGCTACACCTTC. It encodes CASSGPLGRAYGYTF.

This chain joins TRBV11-2 and TRBJ2-2; 7 positions match TRBD2. With 1 base clipped from V and 6 bases from J, the junction kept 8 bases outside the gene matches. Germline V gives CDR1 SGHAT, CDR2 FQNNGV. This CDR3 is built from 16 residues. The chain's CDR3 is CASSLVTGGGAGELFF. CDR3 nucleotides: TGTGCCAGCAGCTTAGTTACGGGAGGAGGGGCCGGGGAGCTGTTTTTT. The complete variable domain, with remaining parts taken from reference TRBV11-2 and TRBJ2-2, reads EAGVAQSPRYKIIEKRQSVAFWCNPISGHATLYWYQQILGQGPKLLIQFQNNGVVDDSQLPKDRFSAERLKGVDSTLKIQPAKLEDSAVYLCASSLVTGGGAGELFFGEGSRLTVL.

V usage is TRBV10-3 and J usage is TRBJ2-2; D ambiguous. The CDR3 consists of 11 residues. Germline-derived CDR1 and CDR2 are ENHRY and SYGVKD. V lost 8 bases and J 1 base, leaving 2 bases between the germline ends. CDR3 DNA: TGTGCCATCTGGAACACCGGGGAGCTGTTTTTT. Amino acids: CAIWNTGELFF.

The chain uses TRBV5-8 and TRBJ1-5; maybe TRBD1 (6 bases). This CDR3 has 14 amino acids. In germline, CDR1 is SGHTS, CDR2 YDEGEE. The V end lost 5 bases, the J end lost 5 bases, and 14 bases lay between the germline ends. The CDR3 is CASSNRVRDQPQHF. Written as DNA, the CDR3 is TGTGCCAGCAGTAACAGGGTGCGGGATCAGCCCCAGCATTTT.